The present T cell receptor (beta chain) was sequenced within a study of spatial heterogeneity in lung cancer. Study overall: The donor group consisted of around 77 patients who had untreated, early-stage non-small cell lung cancer. Fewer alpha-chain than beta-chain sequences were consistently detected.

Stated time point: blood at routine non-recurrence follow-up after resection. From the 5' RACE reads, TCRdb called clonotypes with MiXCR, one entry per CDR3 protein. The data show 110,000 or so distinct CDR3 sequences, 10% to 13% seen once. The CDR3 covers 14 residues. V gave up 3 bases and J gave up 7 bases; unmatched junction bases: 3. The V gene's germline CDR1 is LNHDA and CDR2 SQIVND (reference sequence). The V call is TRBV19, the J call TRBJ1-6; 7 nucleotides line up with TRBD1. The sample in question was PBMCs, obtained at follow-up. The TCR comes from a female donor with early-stage non-small cell lung cancer. CDR3 protein: CASSIGQANSPLHF. The CDR3 DNA reads TGTGCCAGTAGTATTGGACAGGCCAATTCACCCCTCCACTTT.